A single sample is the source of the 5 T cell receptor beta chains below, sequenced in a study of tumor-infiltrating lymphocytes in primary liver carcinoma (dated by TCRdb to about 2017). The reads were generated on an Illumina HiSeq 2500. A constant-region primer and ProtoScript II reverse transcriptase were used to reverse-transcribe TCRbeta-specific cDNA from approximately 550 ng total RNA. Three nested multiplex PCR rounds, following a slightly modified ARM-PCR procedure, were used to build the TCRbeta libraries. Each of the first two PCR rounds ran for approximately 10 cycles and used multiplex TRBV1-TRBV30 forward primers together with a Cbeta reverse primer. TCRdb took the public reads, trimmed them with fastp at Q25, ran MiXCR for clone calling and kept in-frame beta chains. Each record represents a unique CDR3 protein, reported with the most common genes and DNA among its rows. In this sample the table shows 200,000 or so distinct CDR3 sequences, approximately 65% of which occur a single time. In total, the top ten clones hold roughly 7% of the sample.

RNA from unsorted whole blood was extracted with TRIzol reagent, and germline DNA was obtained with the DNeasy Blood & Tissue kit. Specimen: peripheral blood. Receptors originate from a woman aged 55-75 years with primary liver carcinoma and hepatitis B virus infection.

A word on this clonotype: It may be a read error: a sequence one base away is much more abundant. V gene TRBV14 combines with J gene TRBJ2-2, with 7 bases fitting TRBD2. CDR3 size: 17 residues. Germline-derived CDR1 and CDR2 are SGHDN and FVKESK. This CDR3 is CASSQERLAANTRELFF. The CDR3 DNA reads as TGTGCCAGCAGCCAAGAGCGACTAGCCGCGAACACCAGGGAGCTGTTTTTT.

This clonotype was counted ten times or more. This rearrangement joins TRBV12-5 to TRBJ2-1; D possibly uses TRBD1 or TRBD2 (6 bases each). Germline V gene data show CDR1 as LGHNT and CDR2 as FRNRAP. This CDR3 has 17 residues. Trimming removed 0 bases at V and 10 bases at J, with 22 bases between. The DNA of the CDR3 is TGTGCTAGTGGTTTGGTACGGTCCCCCGAGGGGGGATCCGAGCAGTTCTTC. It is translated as CASGLVRSPEGGSEQFF.

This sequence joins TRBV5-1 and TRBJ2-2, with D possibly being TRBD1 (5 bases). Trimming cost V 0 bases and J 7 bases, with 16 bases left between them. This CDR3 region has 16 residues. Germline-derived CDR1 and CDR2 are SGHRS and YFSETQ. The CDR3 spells CASSLAGRAFDGELFF. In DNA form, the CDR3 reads TGCGCCAGCAGCTTGGCGGGCAGGGCCTTTGACGGGGAGCTGTTTTTT.

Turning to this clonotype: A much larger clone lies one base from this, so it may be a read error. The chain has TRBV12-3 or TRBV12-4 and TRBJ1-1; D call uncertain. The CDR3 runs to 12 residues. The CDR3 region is CANSMRRTEAFF. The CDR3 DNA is TGTGCCAACAGTATGAGGAGGACTGAAGCTTTCTTT.

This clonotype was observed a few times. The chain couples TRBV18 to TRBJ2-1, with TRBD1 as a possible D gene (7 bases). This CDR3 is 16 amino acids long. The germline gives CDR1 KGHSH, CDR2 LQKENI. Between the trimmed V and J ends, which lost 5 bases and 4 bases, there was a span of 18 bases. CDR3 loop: CASSDLKTGTYNEQFF. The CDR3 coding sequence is TGTGCCAGCTCAGATTTAAAGACAGGGACTTACAATGAGCAGTTCTTC.